Each of the 5 T cell receptor beta chains below was sequenced from the same sample in a study of CD8+ T cells in alopecia areata. Treatment: oral pan-JAK inhibitor, 5-10 mg twice daily. Sequencing templates came from extracted RNA that was reverse transcribed into cDNA. The protocol was immunoSEQ multiplex PCR, while the TCRdb copy is restricted to in-frame clones and leaves out a portion. The sample lists approximately 280,000 clones, nearly 60% occurring once. The sample here was CD4+ T cells sorted from blood, taken at week 24, from a patient treated with tofacitinib. These receptors all stem from a human donor with alopecia areata.

The rearrangement uses TRBV7-2 and TRBJ2-7, with D possibly being TRBD2 (5 bases). Per the germline V gene, CDR1 is SGHTA and CDR2 is FQGNSA. This CDR3 contains 15 residues. Trimming removed 7 bases from V and 0 bases from J, with 16 bases in between. CDR3 residues: CASTKQRWSSYEQYF. The CDR3 DNA sequence: TGTGCCAGCACCAAACAGCGGTGGAGCTCCTACGAGCAGTACTTC.

Only a few counts were recorded for this clone. The chain has TRBV10-3 and TRBJ1-1; TRBD1 agrees at 10 bases. The CDR3 has 12 residues. The ends lost 6 bases at V and 10 bases at J; junction bases unmatched: 5. CDR1 and CDR2 (germline): ENHRY, SYGVKD. The CDR3 region has the DNA TGTGCCATCAGAGACAGGGGGCGCGGAGCTTTCTTT. It yields the protein CAIRDRGRGAFF.

The gene calls are TRBV29-1 and TRBJ2-3; TRBD2 is a possible D gene (5 bases). The CDR3 consists of 13 residues. CDR1 and CDR2 from the germline V gene are SQVTM and ANQGSEA. V lost 7 bases and J lost 3, with 14 bases in between. The CDR3 reads CSARGILTDTQYF. In nucleotides, the CDR3 is TGCAGCGCCCGGGGAATCCTTACAGATACGCAGTATTTT.

V and J are TRBV7-2 and TRBJ2-7; no clear D. V was shortened by 5 bases and J by 3 bases, with 11 bases between the two germline ends. This CDR3 is built from 13 residues. Germline V gives CDR1 SGHTA, CDR2 FQGNSA. Written as DNA, the CDR3 is TGTGCCAGCAGCGCTCGTTTCTACTACGAGCAGTACTTC. Translation gives CASSARFYYEQYF.

This clone was observed a single time. The V gene is TRBV4-3, the J gene TRBJ1-5; D unclear. The V gene lost 3 bases and the J gene lost 4 bases, with 7 bases spanning the gap. The CDR3 has 13 residues. Germline lookup yields CDR1 LGHNA and CDR2 YSLEER. The CDR3 loop is CASSQNPNQPQHF. Here the CDR3 DNA reads TGCGCCAGCAGCCAGAACCCGAATCAGCCCCAGCATTTT.